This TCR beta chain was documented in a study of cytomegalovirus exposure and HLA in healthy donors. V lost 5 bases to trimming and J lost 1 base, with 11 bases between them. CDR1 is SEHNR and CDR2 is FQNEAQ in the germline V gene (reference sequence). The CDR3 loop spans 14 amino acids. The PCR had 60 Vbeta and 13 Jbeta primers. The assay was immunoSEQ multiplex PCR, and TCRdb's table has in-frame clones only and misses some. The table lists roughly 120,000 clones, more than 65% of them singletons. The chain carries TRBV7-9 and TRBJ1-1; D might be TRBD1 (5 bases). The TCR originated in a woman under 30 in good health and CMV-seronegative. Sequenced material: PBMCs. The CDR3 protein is CASSRTPTNTEAFF. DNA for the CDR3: TGTGCCAGCAGCAGGACACCGACGAACACTGAAGCTTTCTTT. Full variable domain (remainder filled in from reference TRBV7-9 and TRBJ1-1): DTGVSQNPRHKITKRGQNVTFRCDPISEHNRLYWYRQTLGQGPEFLTYFQNEAQLEKSRLLSDRFSAERPKGSFSTLEIQRTEQGDSAMYLCASSRTPTNTEAFFGQGTRLTVV.